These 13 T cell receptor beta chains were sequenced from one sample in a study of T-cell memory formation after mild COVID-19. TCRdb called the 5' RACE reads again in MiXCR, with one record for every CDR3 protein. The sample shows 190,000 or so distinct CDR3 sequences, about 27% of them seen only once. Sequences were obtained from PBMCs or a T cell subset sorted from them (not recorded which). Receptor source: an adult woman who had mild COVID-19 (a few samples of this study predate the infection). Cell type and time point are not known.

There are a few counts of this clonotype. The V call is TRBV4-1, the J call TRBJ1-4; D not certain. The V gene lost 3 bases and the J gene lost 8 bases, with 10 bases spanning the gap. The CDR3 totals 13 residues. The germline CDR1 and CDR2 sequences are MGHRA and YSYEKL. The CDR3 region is CASSQSLGEKLFF. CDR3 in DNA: TGCGCCAGCAGCCAGAGTCTCGGGGAAAAACTGTTTTTT.

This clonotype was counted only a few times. For the CDR3, the DNA is TGTGCCAGCAGTTTAACGGGAGTGGGCGCAGATACGCAGTATTTT. It codes for CASSLTGVGADTQYF. This chain uses TRBV12-3 or TRBV12-4 with TRBJ2-3; tentatively, D is TRBD2 (6 bases). The V gene lost 2 bases and the J gene lost 4 bases, with 13 bases spanning the gap. The length of the CDR3 is 15 residues.

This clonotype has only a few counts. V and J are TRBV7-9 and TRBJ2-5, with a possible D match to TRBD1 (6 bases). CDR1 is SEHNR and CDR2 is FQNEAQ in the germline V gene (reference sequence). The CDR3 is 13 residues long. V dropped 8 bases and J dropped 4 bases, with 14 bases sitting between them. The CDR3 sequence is CASGPWTAETQYF. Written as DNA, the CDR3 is TGTGCCAGCGGGCCTTGGACAGCAGAGACCCAGTACTTC.

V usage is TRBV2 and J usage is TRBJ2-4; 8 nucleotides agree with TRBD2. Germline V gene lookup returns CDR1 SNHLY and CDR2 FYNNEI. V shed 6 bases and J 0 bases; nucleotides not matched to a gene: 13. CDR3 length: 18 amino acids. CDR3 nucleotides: TGTGCCAGCAGCACCGGGACTAGATCCGTTTTAGCCAAAAACATTCAGTACTTC. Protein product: CASSTGTRSVLAKNIQYF.

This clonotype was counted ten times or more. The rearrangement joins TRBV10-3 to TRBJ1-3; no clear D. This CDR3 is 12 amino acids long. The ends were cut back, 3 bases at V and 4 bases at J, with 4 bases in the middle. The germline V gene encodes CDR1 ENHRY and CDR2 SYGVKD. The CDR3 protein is CAISDPGNTIYF. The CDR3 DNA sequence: TGTGCCATCAGTGACCCCGGAAACACCATATATTTT.

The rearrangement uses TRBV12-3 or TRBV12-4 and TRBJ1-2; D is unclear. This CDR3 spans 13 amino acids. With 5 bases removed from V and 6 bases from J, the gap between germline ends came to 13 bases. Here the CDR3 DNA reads TGTGCCAGCAGTCCCTCACCCCTCGATGGCTACACCTTC. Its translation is CASSPSPLDGYTF.

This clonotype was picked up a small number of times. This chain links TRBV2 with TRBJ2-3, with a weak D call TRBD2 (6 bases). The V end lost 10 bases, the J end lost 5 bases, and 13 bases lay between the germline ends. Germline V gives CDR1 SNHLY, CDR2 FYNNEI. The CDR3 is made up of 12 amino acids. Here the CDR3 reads CATSLARDTQYF. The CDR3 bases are TGTGCCACCTCCCTAGCGAGAGATACGCAGTATTTT.

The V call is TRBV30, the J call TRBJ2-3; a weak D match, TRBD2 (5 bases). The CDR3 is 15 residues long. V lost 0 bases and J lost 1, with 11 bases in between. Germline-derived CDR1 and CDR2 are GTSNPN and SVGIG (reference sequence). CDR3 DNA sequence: TGTGCCTGGAGTGTTCGAGTTAGCGGCACAGATACGCAGTATTTT. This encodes CAWSVRVSGTDTQYF.

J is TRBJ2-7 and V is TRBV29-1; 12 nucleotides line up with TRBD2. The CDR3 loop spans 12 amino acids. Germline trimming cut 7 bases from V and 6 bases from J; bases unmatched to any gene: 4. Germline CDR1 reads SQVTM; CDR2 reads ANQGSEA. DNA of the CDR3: TGCAGCGCATGGACTAGCGGGACCGAGCAGTACTTC. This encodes CSAWTSGTEQYF.

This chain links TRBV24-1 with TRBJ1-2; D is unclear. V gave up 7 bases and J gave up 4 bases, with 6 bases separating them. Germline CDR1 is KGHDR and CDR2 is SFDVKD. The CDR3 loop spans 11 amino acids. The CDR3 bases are TGTGCCACCAGGGACGGCTATGGCTACACCTTC. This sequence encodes CATRDGYGYTF.

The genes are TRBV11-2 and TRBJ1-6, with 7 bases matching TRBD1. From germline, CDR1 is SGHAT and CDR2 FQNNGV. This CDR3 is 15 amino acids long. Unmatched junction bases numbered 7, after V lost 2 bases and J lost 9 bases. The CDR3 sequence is CASSLSGTVGSPLHF. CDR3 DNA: TGTGCCAGCAGCTTATCCGGGACAGTCGGTTCACCCCTCCACTTT.

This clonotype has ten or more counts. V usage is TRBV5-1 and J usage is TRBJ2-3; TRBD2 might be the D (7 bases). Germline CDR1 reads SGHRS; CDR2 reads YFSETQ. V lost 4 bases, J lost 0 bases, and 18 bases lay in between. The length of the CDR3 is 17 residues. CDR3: CASSPSRGGVSTDTQYF. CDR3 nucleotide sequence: TGCGCCAGCAGCCCCTCGAGGGGGGGGGTTAGCACAGATACGCAGTATTTT.

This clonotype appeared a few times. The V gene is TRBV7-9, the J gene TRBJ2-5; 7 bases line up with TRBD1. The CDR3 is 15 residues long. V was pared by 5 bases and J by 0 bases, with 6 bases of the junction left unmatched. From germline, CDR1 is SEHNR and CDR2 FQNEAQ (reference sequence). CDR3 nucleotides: TGTGCCAGCAGCCCCGGGACAGCGTACCAAGAGACCCAGTACTTC. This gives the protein CASSPGTAYQETQYF.